A single sample gave rise to the 21 T cell receptor beta chains below, sequenced in a study of shared clonotypes between healthy human individuals. This table comes from immunoSEQ multiplex PCR, and its TCRdb copy is limited to in-frame clones, with some not included. Of around 2.1 million clones listed, nearly 97% are singletons. Sequenced sample: naive CD4+ T cells sorted from blood. Indicated subset: CD45RA+ positively selected. Receptors were obtained from a man between 18 and 35 years old in good health.

The chain couples TRBV10-3 to TRBJ1-1; D is perhaps TRBD1 (5 bases). The CDR3 has 16 amino acids. Germline V lookup: CDR1 ENHRY, CDR2 SYGVKD. Trimming took off 4 bases at V and 5 bases at J, with 20 bases between the two ends. CDR3 in amino acids: CAISANPGLPATEAFF. The CDR3 DNA reads TGTGCCATCAGTGCCAACCCGGGACTGCCGGCAACTGAAGCTTTCTTT.

This rearrangement joins TRBV15 to TRBJ1-2, with D possibly being TRBD1 (5 bases). CDR3 length equals 13 residues. V lost 0 bases and J lost 8, with 10 bases in between. Germline CDR1 and CDR2: LNHNV and YYDKDF (reference sequence). In nucleotides, the CDR3 is TGTGCCACCAGCAGAGATCGGGGCCCGGGCTACACCTTC. It codes for CATSRDRGPGYTF.

The chain has TRBV7-2 and TRBJ2-7, with 7 bases fitting TRBD1. Looked up from germline, CDR1 is SGHTA and CDR2 is FQGNSA. The V segment lost 7 bases and the J segment 6 bases; nucleotides outside the gene matches: 12. CDR3 length: 14 residues. This CDR3 reads CASNRDSTLPEQYF. The CDR3 bases are TGTGCCAGCAACCGGGACAGTACCCTCCCCGAGCAGTACTTC.

This chain connects TRBV10-3 to TRBJ1-1; 9 nucleotides line up with TRBD1. The CDR3 spans 13 residues. Per germline, CDR1 ENHRY and CDR2 SYGVKD. V lost 9 bases to trimming and J lost 2 bases; unmatched junction nucleotides: 4. CDR3 sequence reads: CAIRDRDNTEAFF. The CDR3 bases are TGTGCCATAAGGGACAGGGACAACACTGAAGCTTTCTTT.

The rearrangement uses TRBV19 and TRBJ1-4; D is perhaps TRBD1 (5 bases). Germline CDR1 and CDR2: LNHDA and SQIVND (reference sequence). CDR3 length: 15 residues. The germline V and J ends were trimmed by 6 bases and 2 bases, with 13 bases remaining between them. CDR3 DNA sequence: TGTGCCAGTAGACCATCCAGGGCCACTAATGAAAAACTGTTTTTT. This translates into CASRPSRATNEKLFF.

The J gene is TRBJ2-1, the V gene TRBV11-2; D call uncertain. CDR1 and CDR2 from the germline V gene are SGHAT and FQNNGV. The length of the CDR3 is 15 residues. Trimming cost V 1 base and J 1 base, with 8 bases left between them. For the CDR3, the DNA is TGTGCCAGCAGCTTAGTGGACGGATCCTACAATGAGCAGTTCTTC. It is translated as CASSLVDGSYNEQFF.

The chain links TRBV6-1 to TRBJ1-5, with TRBD1 as a possible D gene (5 bases). V shed 2 bases and J shed 5 bases, with 13 bases lying between them. The germline V gene encodes CDR1 MNHNS and CDR2 SASEGT. The CDR3 spans 15 residues. The CDR3 reads CASSEWTWCYQPQHF. CDR3 DNA sequence: TGTGCCAGCAGTGAATGGACATGGTGCTATCAGCCCCAGCATTTT.

To note about this clone: This specimen includes other DNA sequences encoding the same CDR3. The chain recombines TRBV5-1 with TRBJ2-7; D perhaps matches TRBD2 (5 bases). The CDR3 is 14 amino acids. V was shortened by 0 bases and J by 1 base, with 8 bases between the two germline ends. Per the germline V gene, CDR1 is SGHRS and CDR2 is YFSETQ. The CDR3 reads CASSLGSGSYEQYF. In DNA form, the CDR3 reads TGCGCCAGCAGCTTGGGCTCGGGGTCCTACGAGCAGTACTTC.

This clone has only one observation. V is TRBV7-9 and J is TRBJ2-7; D is uncertain. This CDR3 spans 14 amino acids. Germline-derived CDR1 and CDR2 are SEHNR and FQNEAQ (reference sequence). Trimming stripped 1 base from V and 0 bases from J, with 7 bases between. For the CDR3, the DNA is TGTGCCAGCAGCTTAGTACCCGTCTCCTACGAGCAGTACTTC. It yields the protein CASSLVPVSYEQYF.

This chain joins TRBV5-6 and TRBJ2-3; 8 bases map to TRBD2. The CDR3 consists of 17 residues. V trimming: 4 bases; J trimming: 0 bases; junction bases outside the gene matches: 10. Germline CDR1 is SGHDT and CDR2 is YYEEEE. The CDR3 is CASSPLSSGLSTDTQYF. For the CDR3, the DNA is TGTGCCAGCAGCCCGCTGTCTAGCGGGCTGAGCACAGATACGCAGTATTTT.

The V call is TRBV28, the J call TRBJ2-7; D gene unclear. The V and J ends lost 2 bases and 3 bases respectively, with 5 bases between them. Germline V gives CDR1 MDHEN, CDR2 SYDVKM. There are 12 residues in the CDR3. The CDR3 region is CASSLDHYEQYF. CDR3 in DNA: TGTGCCAGCAGTTTAGATCACTACGAGCAGTACTTC. Drawing the rest from reference TRBV28 and TRBJ2-7, the complete variable domain is DVKVTQSSRYLVKRTGEKVFLECVQDMDHENMFWYRQDPGLGLRLIYFSYDVKMKEKGDIPEGYSVSREKKERFSLILESASTNQTSMYLCASSLDHYEQYFGPGTRLTVT.

The chain is built from TRBV6-1 and TRBJ2-2; D perhaps matches TRBD2 (6 bases). The CDR3 spans 14 residues. Trimming stripped 6 bases from V and 5 bases from J, with 13 bases between. CDR1 is MNHNS and CDR2 is SASEGT in the germline V gene. CDR3 coding DNA: TGTGCCAGCAGCGCGGGACCGGGGACCGGGGAGCTGTTTTTT. Protein: CASSAGPGTGELFF.

As concerns this clone: Other nucleotide sequences from this sample produce the same CDR3. The chain has TRBV5-1 and TRBJ2-3; 8 bases map to TRBD2. After removal of 5 bases from V and 6 bases from J, the junction contained 11 bases not matched to a gene. This CDR3 has 15 residues. Germline V CDR1 and CDR2: SGHRS, YFSETQ. The chain's CDR3 is CASSFSGTRGDTQYF. DNA for the CDR3: TGCGCCAGCAGTTTCTCCGGGACTAGGGGTGATACGCAGTATTTT.

This chain connects TRBV5-1 to TRBJ1-1, with D maybe TRBD1 (5 bases). V was trimmed by 0 bases and J by 2 bases, leaving 14 bases between them. The CDR3 consists of 16 residues. CDR1 and CDR2 from the germline V gene are SGHRS and YFSETQ. The CDR3 here is CASSLARGKTNTEAFF. The DNA of the CDR3 is TGCGCCAGCAGCTTGGCCCGGGGGAAGACTAACACTGAAGCTTTCTTT.

V is TRBV5-1 and J is TRBJ2-7; D is uncertain. This CDR3 is built from 14 residues. Trimming cost V 0 bases and J 1 base, with 8 bases left between them. Germline V CDR1 and CDR2: SGHRS, YFSETQ. The CDR3 nucleotides read TGCGCCAGCAGCTTGGCCGTTCCTTCCTACGAGCAGTACTTC. Its translation is CASSLAVPSYEQYF.

This clone has a single count. This chain joins TRBV28 and TRBJ1-3, with TRBD1 matching 9 bases. From germline, CDR1 is MDHEN and CDR2 SYDVKM. V shed 2 bases and J 3 bases; nucleotides not matched to a gene: 11. CDR3 length: 18 residues. The CDR3 here is CASSLSPGQGFGGNTIYF. As DNA, the CDR3 is TGTGCCAGCAGTTTAAGTCCGGGACAGGGATTCGGTGGAAACACCATATATTTT.

The rearrangement joins TRBV9 to TRBJ2-1; TRBD2 is a possible D gene (6 bases). Trimming left V 3 bases short and J 1 base short, with 14 bases between. Germline CDR1 is SGDLS and CDR2 is YYNGEE. The CDR3 loop spans 16 amino acids. The CDR3 protein is CASSATPGTSYNEQFF. DNA of the CDR3: TGTGCCAGCAGCGCTACTCCCGGGACTTCCTACAATGAGCAGTTCTTC.

In nucleotides, the CDR3 is TGTGCCAGTAGTATAGAGGGACAGGGGGCAGGTCAGCCCCAGCATTTT. Protein sequence: CASSIEGQGAGQPQHF. This chain joins TRBV19 and TRBJ1-5, with TRBD1 matching 12 bases. The CDR3 runs to 16 residues. Germline loops: CDR1 LNHDA, CDR2 SQIVND (reference sequence). The J segment lost 6 bases and the V segment lost 0 bases, leaving 3 bases of the junction unmatched.

V and J are TRBV12-2 and TRBJ2-5; the table gives TRBD2 as D, unverified against the DNA. TRBV12-2 is tagged as a pseudogene. The CDR3 has 17 residues. The CDR3 sequence is CASRSRSLAGGPETQYF. The CDR3 DNA reads as TGTGCAAGTCGCTCTCGGAGTTTAGCGGGGGGGCCTGAGACCCAGTACTTC.

The rearrangement links TRBV27 to TRBJ2-2; TRBD1 matches at 10 bases. The CDR3 is 15 amino acids. The germline V gene encodes CDR1 MNHEY and CDR2 SMNVEV (reference sequence). The ends lost 5 bases at V and 5 bases at J; junction bases unmatched: 5. The CDR3 DNA is TGTGCCAGCAGTCCCGGGACAGGGGCTACCGGGGAGCTGTTTTTT. Protein: CASSPGTGATGELFF.

The chain links TRBV10-3 to TRBJ1-1; a weak D match, TRBD1 (6 bases). This CDR3 is built from 13 residues. Germline loops: CDR1 ENHRY, CDR2 SYGVKD. Trimming left V 6 bases short and J 5 bases short, with 13 bases between. CDR3 in DNA: TGTGCCATCAGGTTAAACAGGGAGACTGAAGCTTTCTTT. The encoded protein is CAIRLNRETEAFF.